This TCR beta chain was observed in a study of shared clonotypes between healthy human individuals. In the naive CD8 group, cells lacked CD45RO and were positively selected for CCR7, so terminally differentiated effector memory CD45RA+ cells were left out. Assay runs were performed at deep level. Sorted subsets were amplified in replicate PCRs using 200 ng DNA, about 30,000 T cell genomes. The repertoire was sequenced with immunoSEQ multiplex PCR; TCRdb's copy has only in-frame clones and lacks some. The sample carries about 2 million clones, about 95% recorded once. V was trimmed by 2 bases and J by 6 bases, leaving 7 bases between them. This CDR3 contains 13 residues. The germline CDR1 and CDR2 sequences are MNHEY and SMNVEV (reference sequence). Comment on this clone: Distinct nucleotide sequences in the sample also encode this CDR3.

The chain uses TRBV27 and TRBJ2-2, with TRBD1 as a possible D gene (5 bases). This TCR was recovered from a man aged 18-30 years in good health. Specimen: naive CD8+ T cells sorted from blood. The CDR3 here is CASSLVGAGELFF. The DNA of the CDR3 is TGTGCCAGCAGTTTAGTAGGGGCCGGGGAGCTGTTTTTT.